This note documents a single T cell receptor beta chain sequence. Its matching antigen is unknown. The data were taken from a study of CD8 T cell repertoires and HIV-1 epitope variants. Background on the study: Tested: three Gag epitope families, Nef HW9 and YT9.

Looked up from germline, CDR1 is LNHDA and CDR2 is SQIVND (reference sequence). J was trimmed by 8 bases and V by 7 bases; bases with no gene match: 11. The CDR3 is 14 residues long. Produced via immunoSEQ multiplex PCR; TCRdb's table is partial and in-frame only. Of 4,600 or so clones detected, 50% to 80% appear once; the ten largest clones hold 46%. V and J are TRBV19 and TRBJ2-4, with 7 bases identical to TRBD2. The clonotype was recovered from a male donor with HIV. The source material was cultured CD8+ T cells derived from PBMCs. The DNA for the CDR3 is TGTGCCAGTAATCCGACCGGCGGGGGTGACATTCAGTACTTC. Its protein product is CASNPTGGGDIQYF.